This passage covers 22 T cell receptor beta chains from one sample sequenced in a study of cytomegalovirus exposure and HLA in healthy donors. The study ran its PCR with 60 Vbeta and 13 Jbeta primers. Profiled with immunoSEQ multiplex PCR; TCRdb holds only in-frame clones, not every one. The data hold around 190,000 clones, with roughly a tenth observed a single time. The sequencing sample was made of PBMCs. Receptor source: a woman aged 30 to 39 in good health and CMV-seropositive.

This clone was counted only a few times. The rearrangement links TRBV9 to TRBJ1-5; D uncertain. The V gene's germline CDR1 is SGDLS and CDR2 YYNGEE. The CDR3 has 15 residues. Trimming removed 3 bases from V and 0 bases from J, with 10 bases in between. In DNA form, the CDR3 reads TGTGCCAGCAGCGGGACTGCCCATAGCAATCAGCCCCAGCATTTT. Its translation is CASSGTAHSNQPQHF.

In this sample, this clone turned up a few times. The chain has TRBV20-1 and TRBJ2-5, with TRBD2 as a possible D gene (6 bases). The germline V and J ends were trimmed by 6 bases and 11 bases, with 16 bases remaining between them. Germline values: CDR1 DFQATT, CDR2 SNEGSKA (reference sequence). This CDR3 comprises 11 residues. The CDR3 loop is CSANTGTPQYF. The CDR3 DNA reads as TGCAGTGCCAATACCGGGACTCCTCAGTACTTC.

In its sample, this clone was seen a few times. The same CDR3 also results from other DNA sequences found in this sample. The chain has TRBV5-1 and TRBJ2-3; D not resolved. CDR1 and CDR2 (germline): SGHRS, YFSETQ. This CDR3 contains 14 residues. Trimming removed 0 bases from V and 5 bases from J, with 10 bases in between. This CDR3 reads CASSLGGTVDTQYF. The DNA for the CDR3 is TGCGCCAGCAGCTTGGGCGGCACGGTAGATACGCAGTATTTT.

V usage is TRBV10-3 and J usage is TRBJ2-7; tentative D call: TRBD1 (6 bases). The CDR3 covers 13 residues. Germline CDR1 ENHRY, CDR2 SYGVKD. The V and J ends lost 8 bases and 3 bases respectively, with 14 bases between them. CDR3 in amino acids: CAIRQGSIYEQYF. As DNA, the CDR3 is TGTGCCATCCGGCAGGGGAGTATCTACGAGCAGTACTTC.

This clone has just a few counts. The CDR3 loop reads CASSLDIPTGELFF. CDR3 in DNA: TGTGCCAGCAGCTTGGACATTCCCACCGGGGAGCTGTTTTTT. J is TRBJ2-2 and V is TRBV7-9; TRBD1 might be the D (5 bases). The germline V gene has CDR1 SEHNR and CDR2 FQNEAQ (reference sequence). The length of the CDR3 is 14 residues. The V gene lost 3 bases and the J gene lost 4 bases, with 9 bases spanning the gap.

This clone has more than one count but fewer than ten. The chain combines TRBV4-1 with TRBJ2-3; possible D gene TRBD1, 6 bases. Germline CDR1 is MGHRA and CDR2 is YSYEKL. Deletions cut 4 bases from V and 2 bases from J, with 19 bases between. The CDR3 loop spans 17 amino acids. CDR3 amino acids: CASSRGRTAASTDTQYF. The CDR3 DNA reads as TGCGCCAGCAGCCGTGGACGGACAGCGGCCTCCACAGATACGCAGTATTTT.

The chain combines TRBV27 with TRBJ2-1, with 7 bases identical to TRBD2. There are 14 residues in the CDR3. Losses at the gene ends were 6 bases for V and 1 base for J; bases not matched to a gene: 3. The germline V gene has CDR1 MNHEY and CDR2 SMNVEV (reference sequence). The CDR3 region is CASRRRESYNEQFF. In DNA, the CDR3 is TGTGCCAGCAGACGGCGGGAGTCCTACAATGAGCAGTTCTTC.

This clone was picked up a small number of times. The chain's CDR3 is CASRAGGPDTQYF. The CDR3 DNA sequence: TGTGCCAGCCGGGCAGGGGGTCCAGATACGCAGTATTTT. V gene TRBV2 combines with J gene TRBJ2-3, with TRBD1 matching 7 bases. The junction had 6 bases not matched to a gene; V was cut back by 8 bases and J by 4 bases. The CDR3 runs 13 residues. In germline, CDR1 is SNHLY, CDR2 FYNNEI.

The V call is TRBV5-1, the J call TRBJ2-3; 7 nucleotides agree with TRBD1. V lost 2 bases, J lost 4 bases, and 7 bases stayed unmatched. CDR1 and CDR2 from the germline V gene are SGHRS and YFSETQ. The CDR3 runs 15 residues. The CDR3 loop reads CASSLGGLAADTQYF. DNA of the CDR3: TGCGCCAGCAGCTTAGGGGGCCTAGCTGCAGATACGCAGTATTTT.

This clone has more than one count but fewer than ten. The gene calls are TRBV6-1 and TRBJ1-2; D is ambiguous. The CDR3 spans 13 residues. V lost 2 bases to trimming and J lost 4 bases, with 8 bases between them. Germline assignment: CDR1 MNHNS and CDR2 SASEGT. The CDR3 DNA reads as TGTGCCAGCAGTGAATTCGGGAGCTATGGCTACACCTTC. Translated, it gives CASSEFGSYGYTF.

This clone has a handful of counts. The CDR3 spells CASSDESANSYNEQFF. CDR3 bases: TGTGCCAGCAGTGACGAGAGCGCCAACTCCTACAATGAGCAGTTCTTC. The rearrangement joins TRBV6-4 to TRBJ2-1, with D unresolved. Per the germline V gene, CDR1 is MRHNA and CDR2 is SNTAGT. This CDR3 is 16 amino acids long. The V and J ends lost 2 bases and 0 bases respectively, with 11 bases between them.

This clone was observed a few times. V gene TRBV4-1 combines with J gene TRBJ1-4; D ambiguous. Germline V gene sequence: CDR1 MGHRA, CDR2 YSYEKL. CDR3 length equals 12 residues. Between the trimmed V and J ends, which lost 3 bases and 14 bases, there was a span of 13 bases. As DNA, the CDR3 is TGCGCCAGCAGCCACGATGGGCGGGTTCTGTTTTTT. Its translation is CASSHDGRVLFF.

This chain links TRBV7-6 with TRBJ1-3; D is unclear. The CDR3 spans 15 residues. The V end lost 5 bases, the J end lost 0 bases, and 11 bases lay between the germline ends. Per germline, CDR1 SGHVS and CDR2 FNYEAQ. CDR3 DNA: TGTGCCAGCAGCCCCACTAGCCACTCTGGAAACACCATATATTTT. Encoded protein: CASSPTSHSGNTIYF.

In its sample, this clone was seen a few times. CDR3 in amino acids: CAWSVLANTEAFF. The CDR3 DNA reads as TGTGCCTGGAGTGTACTAGCGAACACTGAAGCTTTCTTT. V gene TRBV30 combines with J gene TRBJ1-1; D is unclear. Deletions cut 0 bases from V and 1 base from J, with 6 bases between. CDR1 is GTSNPN, CDR2 SVGIG, per germline (reference sequence). The CDR3 extends over 13 amino acids.

The table lists this clone with a few counts. V usage is TRBV2 and J usage is TRBJ2-3, with 7 bases that match TRBD2. This CDR3 is 14 amino acids long. The J segment lost 6 bases and the V segment lost 4 bases, leaving 7 bases of the junction unmatched. Germline-derived CDR1 and CDR2 are SNHLY and FYNNEI. In DNA form, the CDR3 reads TGTGCCAGCAGTGGACTAGCTGGGGGGGATACGCAGTATTTT. Translating gives CASSGLAGGDTQYF.

The CDR3 loop is CASSLPGQGSAGYTF. The CDR3 DNA sequence: TGTGCCAGCAGTCTCCCGGGACAGGGTTCTGCTGGCTACACCTTC. This sequence joins TRBV6-6 and TRBJ1-2; 9 bases fit TRBD1. Trimming removed 5 bases from V and 7 bases from J; junction bases left unmatched: 11. This CDR3 contains 15 residues. In germline, CDR1 is MNHNY, CDR2 SVGAGI (reference sequence).

V gene TRBV18 combines with J gene TRBJ2-5; TRBD1 might be the D (6 bases). The CDR3 is 15 amino acids. V shed 6 bases and J shed 2 bases, with 16 bases lying between them. Germline V gene data show CDR1 as KGHSH and CDR2 as LQKENI. The CDR3 protein is CASSSNPQGQETQYF. In nucleotides, the CDR3 is TGTGCCAGCTCTTCTAACCCCCAGGGGCAAGAGACCCAGTACTTC.

This sequence joins TRBV2 and TRBJ2-3; D is perhaps TRBD2 (6 bases). Per germline, CDR1 SNHLY and CDR2 FYNNEI. The V and J ends lost 4 bases and 5 bases respectively, with 19 bases between them. The CDR3 is made up of 16 amino acids. This CDR3 reads CASSGLTGVSKDTQYF. CDR3 coding DNA: TGTGCCAGCAGTGGTCTTACGGGAGTTAGTAAAGATACGCAGTATTTT.

In this sample, this clone turned up a few times. The chain carries TRBV5-1 and TRBJ2-2; maybe TRBD1 (5 bases). V lost 0 bases and J lost 0, with 6 bases in between. The CDR3 length is 15 residues. The germline gives CDR1 SGHRS, CDR2 YFSETQ. CDR3 sequence: CASSLETANTGELFF. The CDR3 DNA reads as TGCGCCAGCAGCTTGGAGACAGCGAACACCGGGGAGCTGTTTTTT.

This sequence joins TRBV5-1 and TRBJ1-2, with 7 bases that match TRBD1. There are 14 residues in the CDR3. The V segment lost 3 bases and the J segment 3 bases; nucleotides outside the gene matches: 5. CDR1 and CDR2 from the germline V gene are SGHRS and YFSETQ. DNA of the CDR3: TGCGCCAGCAGCTCCACAGGGGTTTACTATGGCTACACCTTC. Its protein product is CASSSTGVYYGYTF.

CDR3 loop: CASSPRTAQANYGYTF. The CDR3 nucleotides read TGCGCCAGCAGCCCTCGGACAGCTCAGGCTAACTATGGCTACACCTTC. The chain employs TRBV5-1 and TRBJ1-2; weak D call: TRBD1 (6 bases). Trimming cost V 4 bases and J 0 bases, with 16 bases left between them. Looked up from germline, CDR1 is SGHRS and CDR2 is YFSETQ. This CDR3 spans 16 amino acids. Combining the CDR3 with reference TRBV5-1 and TRBJ1-2 gives the whole variable domain KAGVTQTPRYLIKTRGQQVTLSCSPISGHRSVSWYQQTPGQGLQFLFEYFSETQRNKGNFPGRFSGRQFSNSRSEMNVSTLELGDSALYLCASSPRTAQANYGYTFGSGTRLTVV.

In this sample, this clone turned up a few times. The J gene is TRBJ1-1, the V gene TRBV19; no clear D. Germline assignment: CDR1 LNHDA and CDR2 SQIVND (reference sequence). This CDR3 region has 11 residues. Deletions cut 6 bases from V and 8 bases from J, with 10 bases between. In nucleotides, the CDR3 is TGTGCCAGTAGGCGAACAGCAGAAGCTTTCTTT. Translation: CASRRTAEAFF. The entire variable domain, with the rest obtained from reference TRBV19 and TRBJ1-1, is as follows: DGGITQSPKYLFRKEGQNVTLSCEQNLNHDAMYWYRQDPGQGLRLIYYSQIVNDFQKGDIAEGYSVSREKKESFPLTVTSAQKNPTAFYLCASRRTAEAFFGQGTRLTVV.